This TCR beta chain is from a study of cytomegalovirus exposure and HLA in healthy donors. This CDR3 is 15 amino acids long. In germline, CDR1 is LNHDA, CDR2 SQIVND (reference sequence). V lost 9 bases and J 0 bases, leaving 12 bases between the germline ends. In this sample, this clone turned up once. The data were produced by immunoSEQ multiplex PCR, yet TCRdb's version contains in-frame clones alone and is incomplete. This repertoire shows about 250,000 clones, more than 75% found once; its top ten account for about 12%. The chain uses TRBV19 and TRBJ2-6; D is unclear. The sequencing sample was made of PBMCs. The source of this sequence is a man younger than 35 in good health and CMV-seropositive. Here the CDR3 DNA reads TGTGCCAGCTGGGGAAGTTACTCTGGGGCCAACGTCCTGACTTTC. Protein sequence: CASWGSYSGANVLTF.